The sequence of this TCR beta chain was determined in a study of early T cells in non-severe SARS-CoV-2 infection. As for the study in general: Unpaired chains resulted from sequencing bulk RNA of unsorted whole blood.

TCRdb ran MiXCR on the 5' RACE reads and lists one entry per CDR3 protein. Among 50,000 to 80,000 distinct CDR3 sequences listed, less than 5.5% were seen once. The germline V gene has CDR1 MNHNS and CDR2 SASEGT. This CDR3 is 15 amino acids long. In this sample, this clonotype turned up many times. Its antigen is currently unknown. Compared with germline, one end of the junction differs, possibly owing to a read error. Study outcomes and limitations: VDJdb-based annotation leaned toward anti-spike CD8 responses and missed private and CD4 specificities.

This chain links TRBV6-1 with TRBJ2-4, with TRBD1 as a possible D gene (5 bases). Input material: whole blood. The source of this sequence is an adult who was a healthcare worker with PCR-confirmed SARS-CoV-2 infection or an uninfected control (not recorded which). The CDR3 nucleotides read TGTGCCAGCAGTAAAGCACCCCAGGGTTTTGCCATTCAGTACTTC. It specifies CASSKAPQGFAIQYF.